The 4 T cell receptor beta chains below all came from one sample that was sequenced in a study of identical twins (dated by TCRdb to 2015 to 2016). Library creation used 5' RACE. The run used an Illumina HiSeq 2000. TCRdb reanalyzed the raw reads on its own, using fastp at Q25 for trimming and MiXCR for clone calling, and kept in-frame beta chains. Every distinct CDR3 protein forms one entry, paired with its most common genes and DNA. For this sample there are roughly 690,000 distinct CDR3 sequences; about 20% appear just once. In total, the top ten clones hold approximately 4.5% of the sample. This same sample was also taken into another study, of T cells expressing NK-cell markers.

Sequences were obtained from PBMCs. All receptors come from a woman aged 18 to 35 in good health.

J is TRBJ1-1 and V is TRBV27; possibly TRBD1 for D (6 bases). Trimming removed 5 bases from V and 6 bases from J, with 16 bases in between. In germline, CDR1 is MNHEY, CDR2 SMNVEV (reference sequence). There are 14 residues in the CDR3. The CDR3: CASSPQRGQAEAFF. The CDR3 nucleotides are TGTGCCAGCAGTCCCCAGCGGGGGCAGGCTGAAGCTTTCTTT.

This clonotype has a handful of counts. The genes are TRBV20-1 and TRBJ2-4, with 7 bases identical to TRBD1. With 6 bases clipped from V and 2 bases from J, the junction kept 19 bases outside the gene matches. The CDR3 totals 18 residues. Germline V CDR1 and CDR2: DFQATT, SNEGSKA (reference sequence). CDR3 DNA: TGCAGTGCCATAGAGGGTAGGGGACAGCCAATTTCCAAAAACATTCAGTACTTC. This codes for CSAIEGRGQPISKNIQYF.

The chain employs TRBV20-1 and TRBJ2-1; tentatively, D is TRBD2 (6 bases). Germline V CDR1 and CDR2: DFQATT, SNEGSKA (reference sequence). This CDR3 comprises 12 residues. The CDR3 is CSAGWAGYEQFF. The CDR3 region has the DNA TGCAGCGCGGGTTGGGCGGGGTATGAGCAGTTCTTC.

The gene calls are TRBV30 and TRBJ2-5; TRBD2 agrees at 10 bases. This CDR3 spans 13 amino acids. V lost 4 bases to trimming and J lost 4 bases; unmatched junction nucleotides: 3. Germline V lookup: CDR1 GTSNPN, CDR2 SVGIG (reference sequence). The CDR3 protein is CAWMASGRETQYF. The CDR3, as DNA: TGTGCCTGGATGGCTAGCGGGAGAGAGACCCAGTACTTC.